The 23 T cell receptor beta chains listed next were all sequenced from one sample in a study of naive and memory T cell subsets. Study results and caveats: A few larger clonotypes appeared in naive repertoires, especially CD8, possibly memory cells re-expressing CD45RA.

Both TRBC1 and TRBC2 were covered by a beta constant-region primer of two equimolar oligonucleotides. Nested alpha and beta constant-region primers with the SP2 primer drove four PCR rounds on ligated cDNA. TCRdb ran MiXCR on the UMI-ligation and nested PCR reads and lists one entry per CDR3 protein. The table records 150,000 or so distinct CDR3 sequences, roughly 22% of them present only once. The antigens these receptors bind are not known. The specimen sequenced was naive CD4+ T cells from blood. Every receptor here comes from a human donor in good health.

The chain is built from TRBV5-1 and TRBJ2-3, with a tentative D call TRBD2 (6 bases). Trimming left V 3 bases short and J 0 bases short, with 17 bases between. Germline values: CDR1 SGHRS, CDR2 YFSETQ. CDR3 length equals 17 residues. CDR3 residues: CASSWGVGSTSTDTQYF. The CDR3, as DNA: TGCGCCAGCAGCTGGGGGGTCGGATCGACTAGCACAGATACGCAGTATTTT.

This clonotype was seen a handful of times. This chain links TRBV6-5 with TRBJ2-1; the D is unclear. The ends were cut back, 4 bases at V and 10 bases at J, with 17 bases in the middle. This CDR3 comprises 14 residues. In germline, CDR1 is MNHEY, CDR2 SVGAGI. The chain's CDR3 is CASSSKPVSAEQFF. Written as DNA, the CDR3 is TGTGCCAGCAGTTCCAAGCCGGTCAGCGCGGAGCAGTTCTTC.

This clonotype was found a few times. The chain carries TRBV12-3 or TRBV12-4 and TRBJ2-2; a weak D match, TRBD2 (5 bases). The CDR3 spans 13 residues. The V end lost 6 bases, the J end lost 8 bases, and 13 bases lay between the germline ends. CDR3 sequence (DNA): TGTGCCAGCAGCCCAACTAGTTGGGGGGAGCTGTTTTTT. The encoded protein is CASSPTSWGELFF.

The chain uses TRBV3-1 and TRBJ2-7, with D tentatively TRBD1 or TRBD2 (5 bases each). The V gene's germline CDR1 is LGHDT and CDR2 YNNKEL (reference sequence). The CDR3 is 14 residues long. The V end was cut by 1 base, the J end by 6 bases, with 13 bases between. CDR3 bases: TGTGCCAGCAGCCAAGGGGGACCCGCCCTCGAGCAGTACTTC. Amino acid sequence: CASSQGGPALEQYF.

The chain has TRBV19 and TRBJ1-2; perhaps TRBD1 as D (6 bases). Germline V CDR1 and CDR2: LNHDA, SQIVND (reference sequence). CDR3 size: 15 residues. V was cut by 4 bases and J by 3 bases, with 15 bases left in between. CDR3 sequence reads: CASSSRDTVYYGYTF. The CDR3 coding sequence is TGTGCCAGTAGTAGCCGGGACACGGTTTACTATGGCTACACCTTC.

This clonotype has more than one count but fewer than ten. The rearrangement joins TRBV7-6 to TRBJ2-1; the match to TRBD2 covers 11 bases. With 2 bases clipped from V and 6 bases from J, the junction kept 9 bases outside the gene matches. In germline, CDR1 is SGHVS, CDR2 FNYEAQ. The CDR3 is 17 amino acids. CDR3 bases: TGTGCCAGCAGCTTACGCTTTTCGCTAGCGGGAGGCAATGAGCAGTTCTTC. The encoded protein is CASSLRFSLAGGNEQFF.

The V call is TRBV20-1, the J call TRBJ2-1; 11 nucleotides match TRBD2. V shed 0 bases, J shed 2 bases, and the junction held 15 bases outside the gene matches. Germline V lookup: CDR1 DFQATT, CDR2 SNEGSKA (reference sequence). This CDR3 comprises 20 residues. CDR3 sequence (DNA): TGCAGTGCTAGAGATACGACGGGGACTAGCGGACACCTAACCTACAATGAGCAGTTCTTC. This sequence encodes CSARDTTGTSGHLTYNEQFF.

This clonotype was recorded a few times. The chain carries TRBV19 and TRBJ1-2; the D gene is possibly TRBD1 (6 bases). The ends were cut back, 7 bases at V and 4 bases at J, with 16 bases in the middle. This CDR3 is built from 14 residues. Germline lookup yields CDR1 LNHDA and CDR2 SQIVND (reference sequence). CDR3 sequence: CASTPGARGYGYTF. The CDR3 DNA follows: TGTGCCAGTACTCCGGGGGCCAGGGGCTATGGCTACACCTTC.

This clonotype was counted a few times. The chain recombines TRBV12-3 or TRBV12-4 with TRBJ2-7; TRBD2 agrees at 10 bases. The V segment lost 4 bases and the J segment 0 bases; nucleotides outside the gene matches: 15. The CDR3 spans 19 residues. The CDR3 sequence: CASSSRRTSGFYSSYEQYF. For the CDR3, the DNA is TGTGCCAGCAGTTCCCGCCGGACTAGCGGCTTCTATAGCTCCTACGAGCAGTACTTC.

This chain links TRBV11-2 with TRBJ1-1, with D perhaps TRBD1 (5 bases). Trimming left V 6 bases short and J 1 base short, with 15 bases between. The CDR3 has 15 amino acids. Per germline, CDR1 SGHAT and CDR2 FQNNGV. CDR3 protein: CASRPRGRANTEAFF. The CDR3 coding sequence is TGTGCCAGCAGACCGAGGGGCAGGGCGAACACTGAAGCTTTCTTT.

The chain is built from TRBV3-1 and TRBJ2-2; the D is unclear. Germline V gives CDR1 LGHDT, CDR2 YNNKEL (reference sequence). The germline V and J ends were trimmed by 0 bases and 6 bases, with 8 bases remaining between them. The CDR3 sequence is 14 residues long. The CDR3 coding sequence is TGTGCCAGCAGCCAAGACTCAAGCTCCGGGGAGCTGTTTTTT. Translation: CASSQDSSSGELFF. Full variable domain (outside the CDR3, taken from reference TRBV3-1 and TRBJ2-2): DTAVSQTPKYLVTQMGNDKSIKCEQNLGHDTMYWYKQDSKKFLKIMFSYNNKELIINETVPNRFSPKSPDKAHLNLHINSLELGDSAVYFCASSQDSSSGELFFGEGSRLTVL.

V gene TRBV6-2 or TRBV6-3 combines with J gene TRBJ2-4, with 10 bases lining up with TRBD1. Germline V gives CDR1 MNHEY, CDR2 SVGEGT. Unmatched junction bases numbered 8, after V lost 6 bases and J lost 9 bases. The CDR3 covers 14 residues. The CDR3 coding sequence is TGTGCCAGCAGGCAACCGGGACAGGGGATCATTCAGTACTTC. Protein: CASRQPGQGIIQYF.

This clonotype appeared a few times. V is TRBV6-6 and J is TRBJ2-7; 7 positions agree with TRBD1. Germline CDR1 reads MNHNY; CDR2 reads SVGAGI (reference sequence). CDR3 length: 14 amino acids. V gave up 6 bases and J gave up 0 bases; unmatched junction bases: 5. CDR3 sequence (DNA): TGTGCCAGCAGGAAACAGGGGAGCTCCTACGAGCAGTACTTC. Its protein is CASRKQGSSYEQYF.

This clonotype was observed at least ten times. This chain connects TRBV6-5 to TRBJ2-5; 8 bases match TRBD1. From germline, CDR1 is MNHEY and CDR2 SVGAGI. CDR3 size: 15 residues. V shed 6 bases and J 1 base; nucleotides not matched to a gene: 7. CDR3 protein: CASRRHGTGQETQYF. CDR3 DNA sequence: TGTGCCAGCAGGCGACACGGGACAGGCCAAGAGACCCAGTACTTC.

This clonotype showed up many times. The V call is TRBV7-2, the J call TRBJ2-7; D gene uncertain. Trimming stripped 6 bases from V and 1 base from J, with 13 bases between. Germline loops: CDR1 SGHTA, CDR2 FQGNSA. This CDR3 has 14 residues. In DNA, the CDR3 is TGTGCCAGCAGTTCCCGGTTACTTTCCTACGAGCAGTACTTC. Residues: CASSSRLLSYEQYF.

This sequence joins TRBV27 and TRBJ2-1, with TRBD1 identical over 7 bases. The CDR3 length is 16 residues. The germline V gene has CDR1 MNHEY and CDR2 SMNVEV (reference sequence). V shed 5 bases, J shed 5 bases, and the junction held 12 bases outside the gene matches. CDR3 bases: TGTGCCAGCAGTAACGGATACCGGGACAGAGACAATGAGCAGTTCTTC. Translated: CASSNGYRDRDNEQFF.

This clonotype was recorded at least ten times. The chain links TRBV18 to TRBJ2-3; 7 positions match TRBD1. CDR3 length: 13 amino acids. Germline lookup yields CDR1 KGHSH and CDR2 LQKENI. V lost 7 bases and J lost 4; bases outside the gene matches: 5. DNA of the CDR3: TGTGCCAGCTACGACAGGGTGGCAGATACGCAGTATTTT. It specifies CASYDRVADTQYF.

Many counts were recorded for this clonotype. This chain uses TRBV20-1 with TRBJ2-7; no definite D call. The CDR3 covers 12 residues. V lost 3 bases and J 3 bases, leaving 9 bases between the germline ends. Germline lookup yields CDR1 DFQATT and CDR2 SNEGSKA (reference sequence). CDR3: CSASRQNYEQYF. CDR3 DNA sequence: TGCAGTGCTAGTCGGCAGAACTACGAGCAGTACTTC.

V is TRBV20-1 and J is TRBJ2-2; D is uncertain. Trimming took 0 bases from V and 10 from J, leaving 21 bases between them. This CDR3 region has 16 residues. The germline V gene encodes CDR1 DFQATT and CDR2 SNEGSKA (reference sequence). CDR3 protein: CSARDSGGWRPEELFF. The CDR3, as DNA: TGCAGTGCTAGAGATTCAGGCGGCTGGCGCCCCGAGGAGCTGTTTTTT.

The V gene is TRBV9, the J gene TRBJ1-6; no definite D call. CDR3 length equals 13 residues. Looked up from germline, CDR1 is SGDLS and CDR2 is YYNGEE. Trimming pared 0 bases from V and 7 bases from J, leaving 5 bases between. The CDR3 sequence: CASSVEANSPLHF. CDR3 bases: TGTGCCAGCAGCGTAGAAGCGAATTCACCCCTCCACTTT.

This clonotype was detected a few times. The CDR3 loop is CASSVRPGSSYEQYF. CDR3 DNA: TGTGCCAGCAGCGTCCGTCCCGGGAGCTCCTACGAGCAGTACTTC. The chain carries TRBV9 and TRBJ2-7; TRBD2 might be the D (6 bases). Trimming pared 2 bases from V and 0 bases from J, leaving 12 bases between. Germline V CDR1 and CDR2: SGDLS, YYNGEE. The CDR3 totals 15 residues.

This sequence joins TRBV20-1 and TRBJ1-5; D might be TRBD1 (6 bases). This CDR3 spans 15 amino acids. The germline CDR1 and CDR2 sequences are DFQATT and SNEGSKA (reference sequence). Trimming took 6 bases from V and 1 from J, leaving 16 bases between them. CDR3 residues: CSAFTTGNSNQPQHF. The CDR3 coding sequence is TGCAGTGCCTTTACAACAGGGAACAGCAATCAGCCCCAGCATTTT.

This rearrangement joins TRBV20-1 to TRBJ2-5, with 11 bases fitting TRBD1. The CDR3 loop spans 15 amino acids. Germline CDR1 and CDR2: DFQATT and SNEGSKA (reference sequence). The trim removed 3 bases at V and 1 base at J, leaving 4 bases unmatched. The CDR3 here is CSASPGTGGQETQYF. CDR3 coding DNA: TGCAGTGCTAGTCCCGGGACAGGGGGCCAAGAGACCCAGTACTTC.